These 2 T cell receptor beta chains were sequenced from one sample in a study of T cell responses to AZD1222 COVID-19 vaccine. TCRdb keeps only in-frame clones here, not all; method: immunoSEQ multiplex PCR. This sample has about 190,000 clones, with roughly 93% found just once. The sequenced sample was peripheral blood, obtained on day 0 of AZD1222 vaccination. These receptors all come from an adult in good health.

The CDR3 region has the DNA TGTGCCATCCTGAGAGGGTCCGATCGGGGCTACACCTTC. Its protein product is CAILRGSDRGYTF. The genes are TRBV7-9 and TRBJ1-2; D gene unclear. The V end was cut by 10 bases, the J end by 8 bases, with 20 bases between. This CDR3 has 13 residues. In germline, CDR1 is SEHNR, CDR2 FQNEAQ (reference sequence).

The V and J genes are TRBV7-2 and TRBJ2-3; D gene unclear. Germline V gene sequence: CDR1 SGHTA, CDR2 FQGNSA. The CDR3 runs to 13 residues. V was shortened by 5 bases and J by 6 bases, with 12 bases between the two germline ends. Written as DNA, the CDR3 is TGTGCCAGCAGCACCTCAGGACCGGATACGCAGTATTTT. This encodes CASSTSGPDTQYF.